Below, one T cell receptor beta chain is given with its context. Its specific antigen is unknown. There are no base qualities to consult, and no much larger clone falls within one base. This entry is derived from a study of T cells in Graves' hyperthyroidism and ophthalmopathy (dated by TCRdb to 2018 to 2020). The study in broad terms: Peripheral blood samples were taken at the time of initial diagnosis, prior to any treatment. The roughly 100 discovery patients were randomly divided into training and test sets at a 7:3 ratio. The study also compared thyroid tissue and blood T-cell repertoires from roughly 6 Graves' hyperthyroidism patients. Whether ophthalmopathy could be predicted prospectively was tested in an independent validation cohort made up of approximately 19 hyperthyroidism patients plus 17 patients who later progressed to ophthalmopathy. TCR Vbeta CDR3 sequencing of around 130 peripheral blood samples (under 45 ophthalmopathy, over 70 hyperthyroidism and some 17 progressor patients) is reported in the paper. After sampling, hyperthyroidism patients received methimazole starting at 30 mg daily, and ophthalmopathy patients received high-dose intravenous methylprednisolone. To identify distinguishing TCR V-J signatures, a discovery cohort of around 98 patients was used, comprising 43 with Graves' ophthalmopathy and under 60 with stable Graves' hyperthyroidism.

TCR beta CDR3 regions were amplified from RNA transcripts. A first-round RT-PCR of the TCR CDR3 used the HTBI primer set with the Qiagen OneStep RT-PCR kit. Libraries were constructed in a second round of multiplex PCR, after which size selection and purification were performed. The libraries were sequenced on an Illumina HiSeq2000 using paired-end 100 bp reads. Per the original workflow: Raw data were processed with SOAPnuke, discarding reads with adapters, uncalled bases, mean Phred below 15, or no exact constant-primer or identifier match. High-quality paired reads were merged using COPE v1.2.5, and each unique nucleotide sequence was defined as a clonotype. MiTCR v1.1 was used to align the clonotypes against IMGT TRBV, TRBD and TRBJ reference segments. Analysis was restricted to V-J combinations with a frequency above 0.0001, which covered approximately 99% of repertoires. A TCS score was defined as the ratio of F50 (clonal expansion) to E x V (chaos), with BLOSUM62-based TCRdist applied between CDR3 peptides within each V-J. Welch's t-statistics and random forest reduced around 550 V-J features to roughly 13, which were used in a naive Bayes classifier (R e1071). TCRdb ran its own pipeline on the public reads, namely fastp trimming at Q25 and MiXCR clone calling, and kept in-frame beta chains. All rows with the same CDR3 protein become a single entry with the most common DNA and genes. The V and J calls reflect TCRdb's pipeline rather than the authors' work. The table for this sample lists some 350,000 distinct CDR3 sequences; roughly 14% of them were counted only once. The ten largest clonotypes hold around a quarter of the sample.

The hyperthyroidism patients were between 18 and 65 years old and newly diagnosed, with a disease duration of less than 2 months. Any patient with an uncontrolled infection, another autoimmune disease, pregnancy or lactation was excluded. Diagnoses were established on the basis of clinical symptoms, serum thyroxine and TRAb, thyroid ultrasound, and orbital computed tomography. For progressor patients, blood was drawn at the first diagnosis of hyperthyroidism, before any ophthalmopathy symptoms had appeared. Ficoll-Paque density gradient centrifugation was used to isolate PBMCs from 10 ml of fresh peripheral blood. Progressor patients were first diagnosed with Graves' hyperthyroidism and then developed ophthalmopathy during follow-up. Total RNA was extracted with Trizol reagent, and quality was checked on an Agilent 2100 Bioanalyzer. Summary of the overall study and its limitations: Most expanded thyroid clonotypes (frequency above 0.001) were also found in blood, which suggests that blood repertoires may mirror thyroid immune responses. A model built on a 13 V-J signature distinguished ophthalmopathy from stable hyperthyroidism, reaching roughly 88% sensitivity and approximately 83% specificity in cross-validation and 80%/75% in testing. No statistical method was used to fix the sample size in advance, and group allocation was not hidden from the investigators. During validation, the model predicted progression to ophthalmopathy a median of around 7 months ahead of onset, with roughly 65% sensitivity and less than 85% specificity.

The germline V gene (reference sequence) supplies CDR1 SGHKS and CDR2 YYEKEE. The CDR3 spans 13 residues, from the cysteine through the phenylalanine. Just CDR3 DNA is preserved here, 39 bases in frame from base 1. Trimmed from V: 3 bases; trimmed from J: 9 bases; junction bases lacking a gene match: 5. The chain was built from TRBV5-5 and TRBJ1-2; 10 bases in between match TRBD1. Sequenced: blood. The TCR comes from a woman aged 18-29 years with Graves' hyperthyroidism that later progressed to Graves' ophthalmopathy. The bases read TGTGCCAGCAGCTCGGGACAGGGGAATAGCTACACCTTC. Translated, this gives CASSSGQGNSYTF.